Shown below are 5 T cell receptor beta chains from a single sample sequenced in a study of cytomegalovirus exposure and HLA in healthy donors. The PCR contained 60 Vbeta and 13 Jbeta primers. This table comes from immunoSEQ multiplex PCR, and its TCRdb copy is limited to in-frame clones, with some not included. Of 140,000 to 150,000 clones listed, around 10% are singletons. The material sequenced was PBMCs. The origin of the receptors is a man in his fifties in good health and CMV-seronegative.

On this clone: Other DNA sequences within the sample encode an identical CDR3. The genes are TRBV6-1 and TRBJ2-2; 12 bases agree with TRBD2. The CDR3 is 15 residues long. The V segment lost 6 bases and the J segment 8 bases; nucleotides outside the gene matches: 7. Germline CDR1 reads MNHNS; CDR2 reads SASEGT. CDR3 sequence: CASRLTSGGPGELFF. In nucleotides, the CDR3 is TGTGCCAGCAGGTTGACTAGCGGGGGCCCTGGGGAGCTGTTTTTT.

The chain uses TRBV5-8 and TRBJ2-7, with a possible D match to TRBD2 (6 bases). The CDR3 sequence is 12 residues long. CDR1 is SGHTS and CDR2 is YDEGEE in the germline V gene. Trimming cost V 4 bases and J 5 bases, with 10 bases left between them. The CDR3 nucleotides read TGTGCCAGCAGCCCCAGGAGGGACGAGCAGTACTTC. Protein: CASSPRRDEQYF. The full variable domain, completed using reference TRBV5-8 and TRBJ2-7, is EAGVTQSPTHLIKTRGQQATLRCSPISGHTSVYWYQQALGLGLQFLLWYDEGEERNRGNFPPRFSGRQFPNYSSELNVNALELEDSALYLCASSPRRDEQYFGPGTRLTVT.

This clone appeared a few times. The chain uses TRBV6-1 and TRBJ1-6; TRBD1 agrees at 8 bases. The CDR3 extends over 14 amino acids. V gave up 7 bases and J gave up 10 bases; unmatched junction bases: 9. The V gene's germline CDR1 is MNHNS and CDR2 SASEGT. The CDR3 region is CASTQGQGSSPLHF. The CDR3 coding sequence is TGTGCCAGCACCCAAGGACAGGGTAGCTCACCCCTCCACTTT.

The chain carries TRBV7-3 and TRBJ1-2; 10 positions match TRBD1. The germline gives CDR1 SGHTA, CDR2 FQGTGA. The CDR3 is 13 amino acids. V shed 5 bases and J 9 bases; nucleotides not matched to a gene: 6. This chain's CDR3 is CASSPDRGVSYTF. The CDR3 nucleotides read TGTGCCAGCAGCCCGGACAGGGGGGTCAGCTACACCTTC.

This clone has more than one count but fewer than ten. The gene calls are TRBV10-1 and TRBJ1-1; the D is unclear. CDR3 length: 15 residues. V was cut by 6 bases and J by 5 bases, with 19 bases left in between. Germline CDR1 is WNHNN and CDR2 is SYGVQD (reference sequence). The DNA of the CDR3 is TGCGCCAGCAGCCCCCTCGCGGGAGCCGGGACTGAAGCTTTCTTT. This gives the protein CASSPLAGAGTEAFF.